These 14 T cell receptor beta chains originate from one sample sequenced in a study of blood T cell repertoires in COVID-19. Sequenced by immunoSEQ multiplex PCR; TCRdb stores in-frame clones only, minus some. Of 150,000 to 200,000 clones in the sample, around 87% were seen once. Input material: peripheral blood. These receptors came from an elderly woman in a cohort sampled during active or convalescent COVID-19.

The J gene is TRBJ2-5, the V gene TRBV7-2, with D possibly matching TRBD1 (5 bases). The germline V gene encodes CDR1 SGHTA and CDR2 FQGNSA. The CDR3 contains 13 residues. V was clipped by 4 bases and J by 4 bases, with 10 bases between them. The CDR3 DNA is TGTGCCAGCAGCTCCCAGGGTGGAGAGACCCAGTACTTC. Residues: CASSSQGGETQYF.

The chain combines TRBV27 with TRBJ2-7, with 8 positions matching TRBD1. The J segment lost 3 bases and the V segment lost 4 bases, leaving 8 bases of the junction unmatched. The germline V gene has CDR1 MNHEY and CDR2 SMNVEV (reference sequence). The CDR3 consists of 15 residues. CDR3 DNA sequence: TGTGCCAGCAGTTGGAAGGGGACAGGTCTCTACGAGCAGTACGTC. This gives the protein CASSWKGTGLYEQYV.

This chain connects TRBV6-5 to TRBJ2-7; D not resolved. CDR1 and CDR2 (germline): MNHEY, SVGAGI. This CDR3 contains 12 residues. With 6 bases removed from V and 1 base from J, the gap between germline ends came to 7 bases. The CDR3: CASRAYSYEQYF. In DNA form, the CDR3 reads TGTGCCAGCAGAGCTTATTCCTACGAGCAGTACTTC.

For this clone: This sample also contains other DNA sequences that code for the same CDR3. The chain has TRBV19 and TRBJ1-2, with D uncertain. The CDR3 is 13 residues long. Looked up from germline, CDR1 is LNHDA and CDR2 is SQIVND (reference sequence). Trimming took 1 base from V and 4 from J, leaving 7 bases between them. The CDR3 region has the DNA TGTGCCAGTAGTATAGGAGGAGTCTATGGCTACACCTTC. As protein: CASSIGGVYGYTF.

The V gene is TRBV7-9, the J gene TRBJ1-1, with no clear D. This CDR3 contains 16 residues. Germline V lookup: CDR1 SEHNR, CDR2 FQNEAQ (reference sequence). The ends were cut back, 5 bases at V and 0 bases at J, with 16 bases in the middle. This CDR3 reads CASSRSVSVMNTEAFF. As DNA, the CDR3 is TGTGCCAGCAGCCGCTCAGTATCAGTAATGAACACTGAAGCTTTCTTT.

The rearrangement links TRBV5-4 to TRBJ2-1; D ambiguous. CDR1 and CDR2 (germline): SGHNT, YYREEE (reference sequence). Trimming cost V 3 bases and J 10 bases, with 11 bases left between them. The CDR3 extends over 12 amino acids. Written as DNA, the CDR3 is TGTGCCAGCAGCTCCCCCCTCCTAGAGCAGTTCTTC. Protein product: CASSSPLLEQFF.

This clone was recorded only once. For the CDR3, the DNA is TGTGCCAGCAGCTTCGACCGGGGAATGTTCAATGAGCAGTTCTTC. This sequence encodes CASSFDRGMFNEQFF. The chain is built from TRBV7-9 and TRBJ2-1; D perhaps matches TRBD2 (5 bases). The CDR3 runs to 15 residues. Deletions cut 3 bases from V and 6 bases from J, with 15 bases between. Germline V CDR1 and CDR2: SEHNR, FQNEAQ (reference sequence). Full variable domain (rest looked up from reference TRBV7-9 and TRBJ2-1): DTGVSQNPRHKITKRGQNVTFRCDPISEHNRLYWYRQTLGQGPEFLTYFQNEAQLEKSRLLSDRFSAERPKGSFSTLEIQRTEQGDSAMYLCASSFDRGMFNEQFFGPGTRLTVL.

V gene TRBV30 combines with J gene TRBJ1-2; the D gene is possibly TRBD1 (5 bases). Germline CDR1 and CDR2: GTSNPN and SVGIG (reference sequence). V gave up 5 bases and J gave up 7 bases, with 20 bases separating them. The CDR3 runs to 14 residues. For the CDR3, the DNA is TGTGCCTGGTCCTATTGGGGCGTCTCCACTGGCTACACCTTC. Encoded protein: CAWSYWGVSTGYTF.

The J gene is TRBJ1-4, the V gene TRBV9, with 7 bases fitting TRBD1. The CDR3 is made up of 14 amino acids. Germline V gives CDR1 SGDLS, CDR2 YYNGEE. With 0 bases clipped from V and 13 bases from J, the junction kept 9 bases outside the gene matches. CDR3 in DNA: TGTGCCAGCAGCGTAGCCCCGGGACAGTTTCCACTGTTTTTT. Protein: CASSVAPGQFPLFF.

This clone has only one observation. V is TRBV6-5 and J is TRBJ2-5; 10 bases fit TRBD1. This CDR3 is 14 amino acids long. J lost 5 bases, V lost 6 bases, and 6 bases had no gene match. Germline-derived CDR1 and CDR2 are MNHEY and SVGAGI. The DNA for the CDR3 is TGTGCCAGCAGCGACAGGGGGCGTGTGGAGACCCAGTACTTC. Translation gives CASSDRGRVETQYF.

The rearrangement joins TRBV9 to TRBJ1-3, with 8 bases that match TRBD1. The junction had 5 bases not matched to a gene; V was cut back by 3 bases and J by 3 bases. CDR1 and CDR2 from the germline V gene are SGDLS and YYNGEE. CDR3 length equals 15 residues. The CDR3 is CASSDPGTGGNTIYF. The CDR3 DNA is TGTGCCAGCAGCGATCCCGGGACAGGTGGAAACACCATATATTTT.

Remarks on this clone: This sample includes further DNA sequences coding for the same CDR3. The rearrangement joins TRBV6-1 to TRBJ1-3; TRBD1 matches at 8 bases. The germline V gene encodes CDR1 MNHNS and CDR2 SASEGT. V lost 3 bases and J lost 4; bases outside the gene matches: 2. The CDR3 runs to 14 residues. The CDR3 DNA follows: TGTGCCAGCAGTGAGACAGGGGTGGGAAACACCATATATTTT. It is translated as CASSETGVGNTIYF.

The rearrangement links TRBV7-9 to TRBJ2-5, with 7 bases aligning to TRBD1. Trimming removed 1 base from V and 4 bases from J; junction bases left unmatched: 6. The CDR3 is 15 amino acids. Germline values: CDR1 SEHNR, CDR2 FQNEAQ (reference sequence). This CDR3 reads CASSLGHDRVETQYF. The DNA for the CDR3 is TGTGCCAGCAGCTTAGGACATGACAGGGTAGAGACCCAGTACTTC.

The J gene is TRBJ1-3, the V gene TRBV9; tentative D call: TRBD1 (5 bases). V was cut by 4 bases and J by 2 bases, with 10 bases left in between. The germline V gene encodes CDR1 SGDLS and CDR2 YYNGEE. CDR3 size: 14 residues. The CDR3 protein is CASSQGPTGNTIYF. DNA for the CDR3: TGTGCCAGCAGCCAGGGTCCTACTGGAAACACCATATATTTT.